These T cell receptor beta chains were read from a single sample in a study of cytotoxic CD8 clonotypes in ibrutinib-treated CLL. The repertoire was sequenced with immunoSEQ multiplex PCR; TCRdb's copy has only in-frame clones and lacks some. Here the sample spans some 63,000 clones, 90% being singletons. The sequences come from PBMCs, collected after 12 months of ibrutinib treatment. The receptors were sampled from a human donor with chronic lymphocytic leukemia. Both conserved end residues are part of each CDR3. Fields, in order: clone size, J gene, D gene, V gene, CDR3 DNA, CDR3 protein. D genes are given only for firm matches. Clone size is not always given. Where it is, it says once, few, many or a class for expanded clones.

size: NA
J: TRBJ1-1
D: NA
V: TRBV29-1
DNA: TGCAGCGTTTATGAGGGGGTTAACACTGAAGCTTTCTTT
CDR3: CSVYEGVNTEAFF

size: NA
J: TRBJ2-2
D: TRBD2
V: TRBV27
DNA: TGTGCCAGCAGTTTATTTGCGGGAGGGCAGGTCGGGGAGCTGTTTTTT
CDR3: CASSLFAGGQVGELFF

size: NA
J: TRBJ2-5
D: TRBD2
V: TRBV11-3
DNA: TGTGCCAGCAGCCACCAGCGGGAGATCGTAGGGTGGGAGACCCAGTACTTC
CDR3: CASSHQREIVGWETQYF

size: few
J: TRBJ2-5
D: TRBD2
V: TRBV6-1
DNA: TGTGCCAGCACCACCCGGGGGGGAGAAGAGACCCAGTACTTC
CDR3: CASTTRGGEETQYF

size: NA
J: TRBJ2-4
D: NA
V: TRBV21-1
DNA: TGTGCCAGCAGCAAAAGATGGGACCGGCAAGGAGCCAAAAACATTCAGTACTTC
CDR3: CASSKRWDRQGAKNIQYF

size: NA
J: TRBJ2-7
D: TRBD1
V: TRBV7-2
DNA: TGTGCCAGCAGCTTAAGTGGACAGGGGGCTGTCGAGTACGAGCAGTACTTC
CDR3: CASSLSGQGAVEYEQYF

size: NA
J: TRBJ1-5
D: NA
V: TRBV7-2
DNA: TGTGCCAGCAGCTTTCGGGGGGCGGGCAATCAGCCCCAGCATTTT
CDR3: CASSFRGAGNQPQHF

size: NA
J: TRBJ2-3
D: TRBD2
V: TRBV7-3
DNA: TGTGCCAGCAGCTTGACTAGCGGGGAATCAGATACGCAGTATTTT
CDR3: CASSLTSGESDTQYF

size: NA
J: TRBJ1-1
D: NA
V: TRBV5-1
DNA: TGCGCCAGCAGCTTGGCCGGTCACACTGAAGCTTTCTTT
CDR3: CASSLAGHTEAFF

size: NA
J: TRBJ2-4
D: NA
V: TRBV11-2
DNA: TGTGCCAGCAGCTTGAGGGGGATCCAAGACATTCAGTACTTC
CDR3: CASSLRGIQDIQYF

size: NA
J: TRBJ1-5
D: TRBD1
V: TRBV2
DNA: TGTGCCAGCAGCAGGACAGGGCGGAATCAGCCCCAGCATTTT
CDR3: CASSRTGRNQPQHF

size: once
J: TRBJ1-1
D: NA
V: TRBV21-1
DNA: TGTGCCAGCAGCAGAGGTGGGCCAGGCACTGAAGCTTTCTTT
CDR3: CASSRGGPGTEAFF

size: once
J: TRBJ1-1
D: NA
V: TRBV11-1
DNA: TGTGCCAGCAGCCTGGGGGGGATCACTGAAGCTTTCTTT
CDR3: CASSLGGITEAFF

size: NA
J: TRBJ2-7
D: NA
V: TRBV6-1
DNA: TGTGCCAGCCGGCCTCCCTCCTACGAGCAGTACTTC
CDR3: CASRPPSYEQYF

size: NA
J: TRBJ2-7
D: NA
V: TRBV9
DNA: TGTGCCAGCAGCGTAGCTCACTCTATGAGCTCCTACGAGCAGTACTTC
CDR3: CASSVAHSMSSYEQYF

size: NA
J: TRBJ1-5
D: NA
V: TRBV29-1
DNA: TGCAGCGTGGACCCAGGGATGAATCAGCCCCAGCATTTT
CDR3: CSVDPGMNQPQHF

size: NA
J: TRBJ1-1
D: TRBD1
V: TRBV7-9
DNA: TGTGCCAGCAGCTCAAAGCGACAGGGTTCCACTGAAGCTTTCTTT
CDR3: CASSSKRQGSTEAFF

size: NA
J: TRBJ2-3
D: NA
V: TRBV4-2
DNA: TGTGCCAGCAGCCAAACACAATGGAGGGAGGGGGTGGATACGCAGTATTTT
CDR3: CASSQTQWREGVDTQYF

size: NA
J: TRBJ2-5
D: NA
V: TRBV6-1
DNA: TGTGCCAGCAGTGAACTGGTCTCCCGAGGGGAGACCCAGTACTTC
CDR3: CASSELVSRGETQYF

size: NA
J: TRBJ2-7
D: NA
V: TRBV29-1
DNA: TGCAGCGTTGGTAGGGCTGGGTACGAGCAGTACTTC
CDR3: CSVGRAGYEQYF

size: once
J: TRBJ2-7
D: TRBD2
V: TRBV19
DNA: TGTGCCAGTAGTGCTCGGACTAGCGGGAGGGCTTCATCCTACGAGCAGTACTTC
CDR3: CASSARTSGRASSYEQYF

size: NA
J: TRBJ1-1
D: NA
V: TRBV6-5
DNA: TGTGCCAGCAACCCGGGACCCGGAGACACTGAAGCTTTCTTT
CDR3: CASNPGPGDTEAFF

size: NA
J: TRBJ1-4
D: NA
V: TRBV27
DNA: TGTGCCAGCGGAAATGAAAAACTGTTTTTT
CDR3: CASGNEKLFF

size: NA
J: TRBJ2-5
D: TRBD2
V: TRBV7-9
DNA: TGTGCCAGCAGCTTTTGGACCGGGGGGGAGACCCAGTACTTC
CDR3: CASSFWTGGETQYF

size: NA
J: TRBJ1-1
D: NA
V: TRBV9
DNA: TGTGCCAGCAGCGTAGCGGGTCAGGGGACTGAAGCTTTCTTT
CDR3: CASSVAGQGTEAFF

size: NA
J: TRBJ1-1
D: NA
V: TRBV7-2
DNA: TGTGCCAGCAGCTCGCGACAGGTCCCTATGAACACTGAAGCTTTCTTT
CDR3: CASSSRQVPMNTEAFF

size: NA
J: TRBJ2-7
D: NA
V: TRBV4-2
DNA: TGTGCCAGCAGCCAAAGGGGAGGCAGCCACTACGAGCAGTACTTC
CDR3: CASSQRGGSHYEQYF

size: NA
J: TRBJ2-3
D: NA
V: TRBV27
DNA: TGTGCCAGCAACCAGCGGACAAGGAACACAGATACGCAGTATTTT
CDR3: CASNQRTRNTDTQYF

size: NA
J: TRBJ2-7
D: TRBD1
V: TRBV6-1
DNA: TGTGCCAGCAGTGGAACGAGCGGACAGGGGAACCACGAGCAGTACTTC
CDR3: CASSGTSGQGNHEQYF

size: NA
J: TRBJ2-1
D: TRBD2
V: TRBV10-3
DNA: TGTGCCAGCCAGCGGGAGGTACTCAATGAGCAGTTCTTC
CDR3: CASQREVLNEQFF

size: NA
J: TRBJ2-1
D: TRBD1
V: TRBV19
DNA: TGTGCCAGTAGTACCCCCGGCAGGGGGCTAGACAATGAGCAGTTCTTC
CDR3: CASSTPGRGLDNEQFF

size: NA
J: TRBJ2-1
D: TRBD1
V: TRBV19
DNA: TGTGCCAGTAGTGCACCGGGACAGGGAATTATTGAGCAGTTCTTC
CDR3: CASSAPGQGIIEQFF

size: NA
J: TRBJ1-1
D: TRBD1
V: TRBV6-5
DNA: TGTGCCAGCAAGAGACCTGGGACAGCGGCTACTGAAGCTTTCTTT
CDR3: CASKRPGTAATEAFF

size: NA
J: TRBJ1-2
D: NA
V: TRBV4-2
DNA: TGTGCCAGCAGCCCGGAGGACAGCTCGGACTATGGCTACACCTTC
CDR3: CASSPEDSSDYGYTF

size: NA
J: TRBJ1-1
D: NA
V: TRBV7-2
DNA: TGTGCCAGCAGCGTAATGCAGAACACTGAAGCTTTCTTT
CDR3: CASSVMQNTEAFF

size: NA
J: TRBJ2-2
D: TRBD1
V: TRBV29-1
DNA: TGCAGCGTTGAGAACCCAACAGGGGCGGCCGGGGAGCTGTTTTTT
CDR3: CSVENPTGAAGELFF

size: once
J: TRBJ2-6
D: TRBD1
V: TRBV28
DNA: TGTGCCAGCAGTACAGACAGGGCTGGGGCCAACGTCCTGACTTTC
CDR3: CASSTDRAGANVLTF

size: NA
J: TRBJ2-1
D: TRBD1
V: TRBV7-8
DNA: TGTGCCAGCAGCTTAAGGGCCGGGACAGGGAGCAATGAGCAGTTCTTC
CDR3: CASSLRAGTGSNEQFF

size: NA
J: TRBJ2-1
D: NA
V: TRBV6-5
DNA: TGTGCCAGCAGTCCCAATGCAGCGATTGGGAGGCAGTTCTTC
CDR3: CASSPNAAIGRQFF

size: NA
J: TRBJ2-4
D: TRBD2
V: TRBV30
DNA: TGTGCCTGGAGTACGATTCGGGGGGTCCAAAACATTCAGTACTTC
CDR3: CAWSTIRGVQNIQYF

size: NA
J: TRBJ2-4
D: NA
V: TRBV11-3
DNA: TGTGCCAGCAGCCCCCCGCAAGGGGTCTTAGCCAAAAACATTCAGTACTTC
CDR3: CASSPPQGVLAKNIQYF

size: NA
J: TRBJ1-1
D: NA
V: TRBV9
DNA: TGTGCCAGCAGCGTAGAAGCAGGGTACGCCACTGAAGCTTTCTTT
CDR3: CASSVEAGYATEAFF

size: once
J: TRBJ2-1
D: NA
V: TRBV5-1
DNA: TGCGCCAGCAGACGGAGGGTAAACAATGAGCAGTTCTTC
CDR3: CASRRRVNNEQFF

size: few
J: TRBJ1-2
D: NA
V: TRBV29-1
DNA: TGCAGCGCTGGACGGACGCGGTATGGCTACACCTTC
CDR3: CSAGRTRYGYTF

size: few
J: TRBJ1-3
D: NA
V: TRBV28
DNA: TGTGCCAGCAGGTATAGCTCTGGAAACACCATATATTTT
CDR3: CASRYSSGNTIYF

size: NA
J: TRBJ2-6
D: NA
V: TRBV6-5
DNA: TGTGCCAGCAGTCCCAACTTCTCTGGGGCCAACGTCCTGACTTTC
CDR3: CASSPNFSGANVLTF

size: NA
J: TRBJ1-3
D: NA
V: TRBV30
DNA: TGTGCCTGGAGTGCAGCAGGGAGCTCTGGAAACACCATATATTTT
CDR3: CAWSAAGSSGNTIYF

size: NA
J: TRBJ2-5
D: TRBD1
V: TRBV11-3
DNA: TGTGCCAGCAGCCGTGCTTGGGACAGGTGGGAGACCCAGTACTTC
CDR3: CASSRAWDRWETQYF